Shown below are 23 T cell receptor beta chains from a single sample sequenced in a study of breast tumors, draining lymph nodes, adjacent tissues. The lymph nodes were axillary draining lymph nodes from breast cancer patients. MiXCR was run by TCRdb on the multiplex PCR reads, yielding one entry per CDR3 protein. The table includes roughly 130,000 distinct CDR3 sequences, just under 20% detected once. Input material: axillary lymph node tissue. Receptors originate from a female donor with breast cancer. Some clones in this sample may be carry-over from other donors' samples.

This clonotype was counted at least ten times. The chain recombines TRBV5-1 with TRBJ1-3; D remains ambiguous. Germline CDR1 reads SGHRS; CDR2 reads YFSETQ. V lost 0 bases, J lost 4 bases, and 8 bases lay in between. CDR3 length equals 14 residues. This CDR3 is CASSLGGFGNTIYF. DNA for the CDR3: TGCGCCAGCAGCTTGGGTGGGTTCGGAAACACCATATATTTT.

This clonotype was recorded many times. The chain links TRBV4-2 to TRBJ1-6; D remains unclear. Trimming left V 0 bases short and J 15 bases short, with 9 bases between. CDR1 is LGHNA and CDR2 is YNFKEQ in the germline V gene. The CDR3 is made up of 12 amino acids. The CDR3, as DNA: TGTGCCAGCAGCCAAGATCAGTATGACCTCCACTTT. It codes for CASSQDQYDLHF.

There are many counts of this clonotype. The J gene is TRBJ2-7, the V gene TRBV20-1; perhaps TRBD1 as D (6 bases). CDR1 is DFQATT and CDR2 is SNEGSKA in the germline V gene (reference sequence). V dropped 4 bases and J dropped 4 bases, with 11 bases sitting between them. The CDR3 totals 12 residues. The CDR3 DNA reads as TGCAGTGCTACCAGGACAGAGTACGAGCAGTACTTC. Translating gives CSATRTEYEQYF.

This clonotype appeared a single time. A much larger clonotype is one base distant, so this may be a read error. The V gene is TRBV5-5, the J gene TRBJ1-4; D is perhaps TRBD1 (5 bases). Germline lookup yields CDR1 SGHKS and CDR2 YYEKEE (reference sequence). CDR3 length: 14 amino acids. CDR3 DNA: TGTGCCAGCAGCCTCAGGGTTAATAATGGAAAACTGTTTTTT. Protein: CASSLRVNNGKLFF.

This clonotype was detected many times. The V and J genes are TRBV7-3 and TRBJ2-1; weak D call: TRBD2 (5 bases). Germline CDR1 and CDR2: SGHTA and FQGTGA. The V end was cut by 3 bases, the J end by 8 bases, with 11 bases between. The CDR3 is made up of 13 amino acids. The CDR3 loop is CASSLDRGYEQFF. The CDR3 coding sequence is TGTGCCAGCAGCTTGGATCGAGGGTATGAGCAGTTCTTC.

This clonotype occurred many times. For the CDR3, the DNA is TGTGCCACCAGCAGAGATGGGACTAGCGGCACAGATACGCAGTATTTT. Translated: CATSRDGTSGTDTQYF. The chain couples TRBV15 to TRBJ2-3; TRBD2 matches 10 bases. Trimming removed 0 bases from V and 1 base from J; junction bases left unmatched: 1. Germline CDR1 and CDR2: LNHNV and YYDKDF (reference sequence). This CDR3 comprises 16 residues.

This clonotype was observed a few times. This CDR3 reads CASSQEQQGRNTIYF. In DNA, the CDR3 is TGTGCCAGCAGCCAAGAGCAGCAGGGGAGAAACACCATATATTTT. The chain employs TRBV3-1 and TRBJ1-3; D may be TRBD1 (6 bases). Trimming removed 0 bases from V and 5 bases from J, with 11 bases in between. The CDR3 extends over 15 amino acids. Germline V gene lookup returns CDR1 LGHDT and CDR2 YNNKEL (reference sequence).

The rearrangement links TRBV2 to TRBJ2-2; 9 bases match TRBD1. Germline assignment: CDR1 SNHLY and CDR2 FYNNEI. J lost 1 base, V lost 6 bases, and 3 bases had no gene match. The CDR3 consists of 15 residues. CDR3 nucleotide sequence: TGTGCCAGCAGATGGGACAGGGAGAACACCGGGGAGCTGTTTTTT. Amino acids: CASRWDRENTGELFF.

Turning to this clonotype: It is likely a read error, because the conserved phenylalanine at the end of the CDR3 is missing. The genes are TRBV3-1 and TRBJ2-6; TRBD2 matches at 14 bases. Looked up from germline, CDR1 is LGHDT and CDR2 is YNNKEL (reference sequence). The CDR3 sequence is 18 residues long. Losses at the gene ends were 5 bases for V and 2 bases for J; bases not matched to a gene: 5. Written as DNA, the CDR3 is TGTGCCAGCAGCGATCAGGGACTAGCGGGGGCTGGGGCCAACGTCCTGACTTCC. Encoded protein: CASSDQGLAGAGANVLTS.

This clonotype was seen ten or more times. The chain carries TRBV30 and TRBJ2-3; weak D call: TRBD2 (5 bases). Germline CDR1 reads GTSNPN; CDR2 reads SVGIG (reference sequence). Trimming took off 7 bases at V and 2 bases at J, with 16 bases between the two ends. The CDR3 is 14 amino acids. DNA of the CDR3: TGTGCCTCCGCCCGTGGAGCGGTCACAGATACGCAGTATTTT. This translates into CASARGAVTDTQYF.

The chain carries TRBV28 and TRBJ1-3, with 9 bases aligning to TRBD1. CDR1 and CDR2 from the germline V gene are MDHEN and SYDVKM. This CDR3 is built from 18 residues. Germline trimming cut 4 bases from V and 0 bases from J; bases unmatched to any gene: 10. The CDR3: CASSSPPGDRVSGNTIYF. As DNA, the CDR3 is TGTGCCAGCAGTTCCCCCCCCGGGGACAGGGTCTCTGGAAACACCATATATTTT.

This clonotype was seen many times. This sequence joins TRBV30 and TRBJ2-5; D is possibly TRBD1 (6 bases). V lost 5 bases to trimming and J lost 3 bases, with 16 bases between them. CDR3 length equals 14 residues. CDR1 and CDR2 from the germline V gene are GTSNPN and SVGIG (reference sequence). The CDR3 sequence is CAWEPGHGEETQYF. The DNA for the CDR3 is TGTGCCTGGGAGCCGGGACACGGCGAAGAGACCCAGTACTTC.

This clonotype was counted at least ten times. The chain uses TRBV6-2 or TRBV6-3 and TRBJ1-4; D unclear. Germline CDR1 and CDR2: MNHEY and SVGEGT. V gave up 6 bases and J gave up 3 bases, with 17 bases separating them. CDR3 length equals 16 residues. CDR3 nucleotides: TGTGCCAGCAGCATCCCTCTGGCTCAGTCTAATGAAAAACTGTTTTTT. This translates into CASSIPLAQSNEKLFF.

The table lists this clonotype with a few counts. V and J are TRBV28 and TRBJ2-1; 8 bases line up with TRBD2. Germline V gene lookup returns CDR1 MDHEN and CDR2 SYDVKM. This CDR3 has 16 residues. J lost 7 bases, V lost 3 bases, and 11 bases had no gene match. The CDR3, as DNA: TGTGCCAGCAGTTTTTCGGGGACTAGGGGATTGAATGAGCAGTTCTTC. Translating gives CASSFSGTRGLNEQFF.

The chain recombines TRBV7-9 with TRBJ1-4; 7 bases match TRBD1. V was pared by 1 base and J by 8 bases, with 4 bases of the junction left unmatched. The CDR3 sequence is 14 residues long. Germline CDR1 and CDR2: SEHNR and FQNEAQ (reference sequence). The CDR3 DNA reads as TGTGCCAGCAGCTTAGAACAGGGGCGGGAAAAACTGTTTTTT. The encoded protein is CASSLEQGREKLFF.

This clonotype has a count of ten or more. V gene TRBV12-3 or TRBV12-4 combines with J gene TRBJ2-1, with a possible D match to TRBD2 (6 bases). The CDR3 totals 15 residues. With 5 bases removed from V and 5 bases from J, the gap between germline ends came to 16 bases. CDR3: CASSPPLGGNNEQFF. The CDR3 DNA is TGTGCCAGCAGTCCCCCCTTGGGGGGAAACAATGAGCAGTTCTTC.

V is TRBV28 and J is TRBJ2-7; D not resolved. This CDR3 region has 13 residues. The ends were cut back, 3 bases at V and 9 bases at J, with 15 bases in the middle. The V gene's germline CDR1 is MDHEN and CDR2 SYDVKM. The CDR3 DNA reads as TGTGCCAGCAGTTTTGGCACCCACTGGGGGCAGTACTTC. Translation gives CASSFGTHWGQYF.

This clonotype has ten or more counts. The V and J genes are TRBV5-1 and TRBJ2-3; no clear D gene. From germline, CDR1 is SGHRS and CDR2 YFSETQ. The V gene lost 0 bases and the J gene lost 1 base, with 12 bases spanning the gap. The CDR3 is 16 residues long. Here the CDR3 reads CASSLDLLEGTDTQYF. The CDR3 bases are TGCGCCAGCAGCTTGGACCTCCTTGAGGGCACAGATACGCAGTATTTT.

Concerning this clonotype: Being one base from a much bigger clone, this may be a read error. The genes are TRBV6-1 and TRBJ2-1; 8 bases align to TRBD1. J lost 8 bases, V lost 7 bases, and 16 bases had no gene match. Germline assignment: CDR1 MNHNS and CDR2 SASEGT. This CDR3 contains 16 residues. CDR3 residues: CASKRRDRTLWDEQFF. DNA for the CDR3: TGTGCCAGCAAAAGGAGGGACAGGACATTATGGGATGAGCAGTTCTTC.

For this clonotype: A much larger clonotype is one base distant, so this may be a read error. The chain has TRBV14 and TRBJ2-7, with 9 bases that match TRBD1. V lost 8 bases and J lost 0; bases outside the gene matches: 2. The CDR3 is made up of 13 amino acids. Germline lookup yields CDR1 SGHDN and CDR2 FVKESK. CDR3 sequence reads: CASGQGNSYEQYF. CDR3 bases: TGTGCCAGCGGACAGGGGAACTCCTACGAGCAGTACTTC.

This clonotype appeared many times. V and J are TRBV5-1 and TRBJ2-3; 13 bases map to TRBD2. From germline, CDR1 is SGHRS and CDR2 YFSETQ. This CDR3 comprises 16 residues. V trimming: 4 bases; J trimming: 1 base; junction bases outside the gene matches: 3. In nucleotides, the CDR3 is TGCGCCAGCAGCCCCGGGACTAGCGGGGGCACAGATACGCAGTATTTT. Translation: CASSPGTSGGTDTQYF.

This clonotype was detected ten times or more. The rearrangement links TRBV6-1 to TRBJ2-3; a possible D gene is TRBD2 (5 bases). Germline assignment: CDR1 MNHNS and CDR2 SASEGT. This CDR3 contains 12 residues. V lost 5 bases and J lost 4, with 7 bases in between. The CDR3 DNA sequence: TGTGCCAGCAGTATCGGGGCAGATACGCAGTATTTT. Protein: CASSIGADTQYF.

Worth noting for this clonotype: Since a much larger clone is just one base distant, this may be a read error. The CDR3 here is CASSIVWDPGELFF. CDR3 bases: TGTGCCAGTAGTATAGTCTGGGACCCCGGGGAGCTGTTTTTT. The chain is built from TRBV19 and TRBJ2-2; D tentatively fits TRBD1 or TRBD2 (5 bases each). The germline V and J ends were trimmed by 1 base and 6 bases, with 9 bases remaining between them. Germline V gene data show CDR1 as LNHDA and CDR2 as SQIVND (reference sequence). The CDR3 extends over 14 amino acids.